The present entry profiles one T cell receptor beta chain with its context. The data stem from a study of patients and donors after allogeneic stem cell transplantation. With 5 bases removed from V and 3 bases from J, the gap between germline ends came to 17 bases. The V gene's germline CDR1 is LNHDA and CDR2 SQIVND (reference sequence). The CDR3 consists of 16 residues. One entry per CDR3 protein, called by TCRdb with MiXCR from the RT-PCR reads. The top ten clones hold roughly 11% of a sample with roughly 230,000 distinct CDR3 sequences, 14% of them seen once. V gene TRBV19 combines with J gene TRBJ1-5; D is ambiguous. This TCR derives from a human donor who was either an allogeneic HSCT recipient or a stem cell or donor lymphocyte infusion donor (not recorded which). It is not recorded whose cells these are; they may come from a transplant donor. Sequencing was done on a sample of blood, either unsorted or a sorted T cell fraction (not recorded which). The DNA for the CDR3 is TGTGCCAGTAGTTTCACCGGTGGGAGTCTCAATCAGCCCCAGCATTTT. It translates to CASSFTGGSLNQPQHF. The full variable domain, rest sourced from reference TRBV19 and TRBJ1-5, is DGGITQSPKYLFRKEGQNVTLSCEQNLNHDAMYWYRQDPGQGLRLIYYSQIVNDFQKGDIAEGYSVSREKKESFPLTVTSAQKNPTAFYLCASSFTGGSLNQPQHFGDGTRLSIL.